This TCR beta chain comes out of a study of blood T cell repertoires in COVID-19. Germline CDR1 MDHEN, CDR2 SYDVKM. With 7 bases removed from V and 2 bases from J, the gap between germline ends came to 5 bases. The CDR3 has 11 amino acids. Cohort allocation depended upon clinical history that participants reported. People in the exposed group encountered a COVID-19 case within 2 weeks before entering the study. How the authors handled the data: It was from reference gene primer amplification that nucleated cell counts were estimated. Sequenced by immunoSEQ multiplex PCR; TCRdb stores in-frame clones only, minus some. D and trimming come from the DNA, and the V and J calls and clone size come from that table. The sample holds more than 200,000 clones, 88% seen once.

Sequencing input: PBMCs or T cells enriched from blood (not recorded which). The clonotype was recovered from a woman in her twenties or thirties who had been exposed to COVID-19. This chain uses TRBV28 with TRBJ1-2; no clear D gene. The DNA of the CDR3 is TGTGCCAGCAACGGGAACTATGGCTACACCTTC. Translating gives CASNGNYGYTF.